This is a list of T cell receptor beta chains from one sample in a study of monozygotic twins with inflammatory bowel disease. TCRdb reanalyzed the 5' RACE reads, giving one entry per CDR3 protein sequence and no DNA. With around 400,000 distinct CDR3 sequences in the sample, the ten largest clones hold about 2.3%. Sequences were obtained from blood. Receptors were obtained from a human donor with ulcerative colitis or Crohn's disease, or a healthy co-twin of an affected twin (not recorded which). CDR3s include the opening cysteine and the closing phenylalanine or tryptophan. Each record gives: V gene, J gene, CDR3 protein.

>TRBV4-1|TRBJ1-3
CASSQPPHRGSGNTIYF
>TRBV29-1|TRBJ2-5
CSYRLAQETQYF
>TRBV10-2|TRBJ2-5
CASSDWDGETQYF
>TRBV9|TRBJ2-2
CASSVALAGRGELFF
>TRBV12-3/TRBV12-4|TRBJ2-5
CASSLRGPQETQYF
>TRBV3-1|TRBJ2-1
CASSPLPTSRVGRGNEQFF
>TRBV7-2|TRBJ2-4
CASSLVGVLAKNIQYF
>TRBV20-1|TRBJ2-2
CSASRGGLTGELFF
>TRBV3-1|TRBJ2-1
CASSRYEGLRYNEQFF
>TRBV7-9|TRBJ2-3
CASSFNSDTQYF
>TRBV29-1|TRBJ2-7
CSVTPRQGSEQYF
>TRBV4-1|TRBJ2-4
CASSQPPGSPGLAGGPSKNIQYF
>TRBV7-2|TRBJ1-4
CASSSTGRRAEKLFF
>TRBV5-1|TRBJ2-1
CASIAGGSGEQFF
>TRBV29-1|TRBJ2-3
CSVAMLGTDTQYF
>TRBV24-1|TRBJ2-1
CATSDFRGGEQFF
>TRBV5-5|TRBJ2-1
CASSLEGFYNEQFF
>TRBV5-1|TRBJ1-1
CASGQTALESFF
>TRBV7-2|TRBJ2-1
CASSPRGGGFSYNEQFF
>TRBV7-2|TRBJ2-6
CASSLRGQGTGANVLTF
>TRBV6-1|TRBJ2-1
CASSSPSGGAREQFF
>TRBV20-1|TRBJ1-1
CSAGQPNTEAFF
>TRBV11-3|TRBJ1-1
CASSLDQNTEAFF
>TRBV6-5|TRBJ1-1
CASSYFDRGRTEAFF
>TRBV14|TRBJ2-6
CASSLQSSGANVLTF
>TRBV10-3|TRBJ1-1
CAISDQVQNTEAFF